These 30 T cell receptor beta chains originate from one sample sequenced in a study of cytomegalovirus exposure and HLA in healthy donors. PCR amplification relied on 60 Vbeta primers (plus 13 Jbeta primers). Profiled with immunoSEQ multiplex PCR; TCRdb holds only in-frame clones, not every one. This repertoire shows about 86,000 clones, around 79% found once; its top ten account for roughly 14%. Sequencing input: PBMCs. Source of these receptors: a middle-aged woman in good health and CMV-seropositive.

This chain uses TRBV30 with TRBJ1-2; 9 bases line up with TRBD1. This CDR3 is 13 amino acids long. Germline loops: CDR1 GTSNPN, CDR2 SVGIG (reference sequence). Germline trimming cut 3 bases from V and 8 bases from J; bases unmatched to any gene: 7. For the CDR3, the DNA is TGTGCCTGGAGACCCGGGACAGGGCCAGGCTACACCTTC. The encoded protein is CAWRPGTGPGYTF.

This clone was detected a few times. The chain recombines TRBV19 with TRBJ1-5, with D unresolved. The CDR3 extends over 15 amino acids. V lost 6 bases and J 8 bases, leaving 20 bases between the germline ends. The germline V gene has CDR1 LNHDA and CDR2 SQIVND (reference sequence). CDR3 sequence: CASSLLGRRLEPQHF. The CDR3 coding sequence is TGTGCCAGTAGCCTTCTTGGACGGAGGTTGGAGCCCCAGCATTTT.

The gene calls are TRBV5-1 and TRBJ2-2; maybe TRBD2 (6 bases). CDR3 length equals 18 residues. Germline assignment: CDR1 SGHRS and CDR2 YFSETQ. V was cut by 0 bases and J by 1 base, with 16 bases left in between. The CDR3 loop reads CASSLDSSRRGNTGELFF. Here the CDR3 DNA reads TGCGCCAGCAGCTTGGATTCTAGCAGGAGGGGGAACACCGGGGAGCTGTTTTTT.

The rearrangement uses TRBV28 and TRBJ1-2; D remains unclear. The CDR3 totals 15 residues. Germline CDR1 is MDHEN and CDR2 is SYDVKM. V dropped 2 bases and J dropped 4 bases, with 14 bases sitting between them. In nucleotides, the CDR3 is TGTGCCAGCAGTTTACCCTTATCGGGAGGCTATGGCTACACCTTC. It yields the protein CASSLPLSGGYGYTF.

The J gene is TRBJ1-2, the V gene TRBV28, with TRBD1 matching 12 bases. The J segment lost 0 bases and the V segment lost 3 bases, leaving 5 bases of the junction unmatched. The CDR3 is 17 residues long. Germline loops: CDR1 MDHEN, CDR2 SYDVKM. This CDR3 is CASSFGGQGASNYGYTF. The CDR3 region has the DNA TGTGCCAGCAGTTTCGGGGGACAGGGGGCGTCTAACTATGGCTACACCTTC.

This clone was seen a single time. The chain combines TRBV14 with TRBJ2-7; D unclear. Trimming cost V 1 base and J 2 bases, with 6 bases left between them. Germline CDR1 reads SGHDN; CDR2 reads FVKESK. The CDR3 consists of 13 residues. For the CDR3, the DNA is TGTGCCAGCAGCCAAGTGCCAGCCTACGAGCAGTACTTC. Translated: CASSQVPAYEQYF.

The CDR3 here is CASSEEPRAQPQHF. CDR3 nucleotide sequence: TGTGCCAGCAGTGAAGAGCCGCGGGCTCAGCCCCAGCATTTT. The rearrangement joins TRBV2 to TRBJ1-5, with D hard to call. The CDR3 spans 14 residues. V was clipped by 1 base and J by 6 bases, with 10 bases between them. Germline V gene data show CDR1 as SNHLY and CDR2 as FYNNEI.

This rearrangement joins TRBV5-3 to TRBJ1-2; no definite D call. TRBV5-3 is placed among ORFs of uncertain function. The V gene lost 1 base and the J gene lost 7 bases, with 5 bases spanning the gap. CDR3 size: 11 residues. As DNA, the CDR3 is TGTGCCAGAAGCTTGTCTACTGGCTACACCTTC. Protein: CARSLSTGYTF.

The V call is TRBV25-1, the J call TRBJ1-2, with TRBD1 identical over 8 bases. J lost 8 bases, V lost 1 base, and 18 bases had no gene match. The CDR3 loop spans 18 amino acids. The V gene's germline CDR1 is MGHDK and CDR2 SYGVNS. DNA for the CDR3: TGTGCCAGCAGTGAATTAGGACTTCCCGGACAGGGAGCGGGGGGCTACACCTTC. This gives the protein CASSELGLPGQGAGGYTF.

The V gene is TRBV5-1, the J gene TRBJ1-2, with D perhaps matching TRBD1 (6 bases). The CDR3 length is 14 residues. V lost 2 bases to trimming and J lost 1 base, with 9 bases between them. The V gene's germline CDR1 is SGHRS and CDR2 YFSETQ. The CDR3 DNA reads as TGCGCCAGCAGCTTACAGGGAATTAACTATGGCTACACCTTC. Translated, it gives CASSLQGINYGYTF.

This chain links TRBV5-1 with TRBJ2-5; TRBD2 agrees at 9 bases. The CDR3 runs to 18 residues. Germline V gene sequence: CDR1 SGHRS, CDR2 YFSETQ. V lost 0 bases and J lost 4; bases outside the gene matches: 13. CDR3 in amino acids: CASSLASAGGPVLETQYF. DNA of the CDR3: TGCGCCAGCAGCTTGGCCTCTGCGGGGGGGCCGGTGTTAGAGACCCAGTACTTC.

V usage is TRBV19 and J usage is TRBJ1-2; D is undetermined. The CDR3 is 15 residues long. V was pared by 1 base and J by 0 bases, with 9 bases between. Germline assignment: CDR1 LNHDA and CDR2 SQIVND (reference sequence). The DNA of the CDR3 is TGTGCCAGTAGTATAGCTGCCGGGACTAACTATGGCTACACCTTC. It encodes CASSIAAGTNYGYTF.

This clone is labeled as medium-sized. The chain is built from TRBV10-1 and TRBJ2-5; the match to TRBD2 covers 7 bases. In germline, CDR1 is WNHNN, CDR2 SYGVQD (reference sequence). This CDR3 has 13 residues. After removal of 2 bases from V and 3 bases from J, the junction contained 0 bases not matched to a gene. This CDR3 reads CASSEGGEETQYF. CDR3 in DNA: TGCGCCAGCAGTGAGGGGGGGGAAGAGACCCAGTACTTC.

The rearrangement links TRBV27 to TRBJ2-7, with D possibly TRBD2 on 5 matching bases. The V gene's germline CDR1 is MNHEY and CDR2 SMNVEV (reference sequence). The CDR3 loop spans 14 amino acids. V shed 5 bases and J shed 0 bases, with 11 bases lying between them. The CDR3 region is CASSPRTASYEQYF. The CDR3 bases are TGTGCCAGCAGTCCCAGGACTGCCTCCTACGAGCAGTACTTC.

V and J are TRBV28 and TRBJ2-2; 11 nucleotides line up with TRBD1. There are 16 residues in the CDR3. V was clipped by 0 bases and J by 6 bases; unmatched bases: 3. The germline V gene encodes CDR1 MDHEN and CDR2 SYDVKM. The CDR3 spells CASSLWGQGGAGELFF. CDR3 nucleotide sequence: TGTGCCAGCAGTTTATGGGGACAGGGGGGGGCCGGGGAGCTGTTTTTT.

This clone was seen a few times. This sequence joins TRBV5-6 and TRBJ1-4; no firm D call. The CDR3 is made up of 15 amino acids. Germline CDR1 is SGHDT and CDR2 is YYEEEE. Trimming removed 2 bases from V and 4 bases from J, with 12 bases in between. The CDR3 loop reads CASSFLAGNNEKLFF. The DNA of the CDR3 is TGTGCCAGCAGCTTCCTGGCAGGCAATAATGAAAAACTGTTTTTT.

V gene TRBV7-6 combines with J gene TRBJ2-7, with TRBD2 identical over 8 bases. Looked up from germline, CDR1 is SGHVS and CDR2 is FNYEAQ. V lost 1 base, J lost 3 bases, and 11 bases stayed unmatched. The length of the CDR3 is 17 residues. The CDR3 region has the DNA TGTGCCAGCAGCTTAGGGGGTGGGAGCGGGGGAGACTACGAGCAGTACTTC. Its translation: CASSLGGGSGGDYEQYF. Drawing the rest from reference TRBV7-6 and TRBJ2-7, the complete variable domain is GAGVSQSPRYKVTKRGQDVALRCDPISGHVSLYWYRQALGQGPEFLTYFNYEAQQDKSGLPNDRFSAERPEGSISTLTIQRTEQRDSAMYRCASSLGGGSGGDYEQYFGPGTRLTVT.

The DNA for the CDR3 is TGCGCCAGTTCGTTATGGGGACACGAGCTGGGAGACTATGGCTACACCTTC. Protein product: CASSLWGHELGDYGYTF. V usage is TRBV5-1 and J usage is TRBJ1-2, with D tentatively TRBD1 (6 bases). The V and J ends lost 8 bases and 3 bases respectively, with 26 bases between them. The CDR3 sequence is 17 residues long. Germline V gene data show CDR1 as SGHRS and CDR2 as YFSETQ.

The chain uses TRBV7-2 and TRBJ2-1; the D gene is possibly TRBD2 (6 bases). The V gene's germline CDR1 is SGHTA and CDR2 FQGNSA. Trimming removed 2 bases at V and 5 bases at J, with 13 bases between. The CDR3 consists of 15 residues. In nucleotides, the CDR3 is TGTGCCAGCAGCTTAAAGGGAGGCGGGGACAATGAGCAGTTCTTC. This encodes CASSLKGGGDNEQFF.

The V call is TRBV10-3, the J call TRBJ1-2; D possibly corresponds to TRBD1 (5 bases). Trimming left V 2 bases short and J 3 bases short, with 16 bases between. CDR3 length: 16 residues. From germline, CDR1 is ENHRY and CDR2 SYGVKD. Written as DNA, the CDR3 is TGTGCCATCAGTGAGCCCCCCGGGACTACAGACTATGGCTACACCTTC. This sequence encodes CAISEPPGTTDYGYTF.

The count of this clone is one. J is TRBJ2-1 and V is TRBV18; 15 nucleotides line up with TRBD2. The length of the CDR3 is 16 residues. Germline-derived CDR1 and CDR2 are KGHSH and LQKENI. Losses at the gene ends were 3 bases for V and 9 bases for J; bases not matched to a gene: 6. CDR3 sequence: CASSPEGLAGGREQFF. CDR3 nucleotide sequence: TGTGCCAGCTCACCGGAGGGACTAGCGGGAGGACGTGAGCAGTTCTTC.

The chain recombines TRBV6-5 with TRBJ1-1; perhaps TRBD1 as D (5 bases). Germline assignment: CDR1 MNHEY and CDR2 SVGAGI. Between the trimmed V and J ends, which lost 5 bases and 0 bases, there was a span of 10 bases. The CDR3 totals 14 residues. CDR3 DNA: TGTGCCAGCAGTGACAGTCCCATGAACACTGAAGCTTTCTTT. It translates to CASSDSPMNTEAFF.

Turning to this clone: At one boundary the junction diverges from the germline segment, which might be a read error. The chain recombines TRBV7-7 with TRBJ2-3; the match to TRBD1 covers 8 bases. The length of the CDR3 is 13 residues. Per germline, CDR1 SSHAT and CDR2 FNYEAQ (reference sequence). The CDR3 is CASSSQGADTQYF. The CDR3 DNA sequence: TGTGCTAGCAGCTCACAGGGGGCAGATACGCAGTATTTT.

The chain recombines TRBV6-5 with TRBJ1-1; 8 positions agree with TRBD1. Germline assignment: CDR1 MNHEY and CDR2 SVGAGI. The CDR3 extends over 13 amino acids. The ends lost 6 bases at V and 6 bases at J; junction bases unmatched: 6. The chain's CDR3 is CASRRGTGPEAFF. The DNA of the CDR3 is TGTGCCAGCAGGCGTGGGACAGGCCCTGAAGCTTTCTTT.

This chain connects TRBV5-4 to TRBJ2-7; 8 bases fit TRBD1. The CDR3 covers 15 residues. Looked up from germline, CDR1 is SGHNT and CDR2 is YYREEE (reference sequence). V was clipped by 4 bases and J by 4 bases; unmatched bases: 10. The CDR3 sequence: CASSEGGRGPYEQYF. The CDR3 region has the DNA TGTGCCAGCAGCGAAGGGGGCAGGGGGCCTTACGAGCAGTACTTC.

This chain uses TRBV2 with TRBJ2-2; 9 nucleotides line up with TRBD1. The CDR3 contains 15 residues. With V trimmed by 4 bases and J by 5 bases, 5 bases remained unmatched. The V gene's germline CDR1 is SNHLY and CDR2 FYNNEI. The CDR3 DNA sequence: TGTGCCAGCAGTGCAGACAGGGGGGGTACCGGGGAGCTGTTTTTT. It translates to CASSADRGGTGELFF.

The chain carries TRBV19 and TRBJ1-2, with 8 positions matching TRBD1. Trimming cost V 9 bases and J 4 bases; bases outside gene matches: 16. This CDR3 region has 16 residues. Germline CDR1 is LNHDA and CDR2 is SQIVND (reference sequence). The CDR3 spells CARLDWGQANSYGYTF. CDR3 DNA: TGTGCCAGACTAGACTGGGGACAGGCGAATTCCTATGGCTACACCTTC.

This chain links TRBV7-9 with TRBJ2-5; 7 bases agree with TRBD1. Germline CDR1 is SEHNR and CDR2 is FQNEAQ (reference sequence). The trim removed 5 bases at V and 1 base at J, leaving 7 bases unmatched. This CDR3 has 15 residues. Here the CDR3 reads CASSHSGQFQETQYF. The CDR3 DNA is TGTGCCAGCAGCCATTCGGGACAGTTCCAAGAGACCCAGTACTTC.

The chain is built from TRBV14 and TRBJ1-2; possibly TRBD1 for D (6 bases). Germline V gives CDR1 SGHDN, CDR2 FVKESK. Trimming shortened V by 2 bases and J by 5 bases, and 21 bases separated the two germline ends. CDR3 length: 17 residues. In nucleotides, the CDR3 is TGTGCCAGCAGCCAAAGGGTGGGGGCCACGGTCCTATATGGCTACACCTTC. Amino acid sequence: CASSQRVGATVLYGYTF.

The chain couples TRBV7-6 to TRBJ2-7, with 12 bases identical to TRBD2. CDR1 and CDR2 from the germline V gene are SGHVS and FNYEAQ. The CDR3 covers 14 residues. J lost 4 bases, V lost 5 bases, and 3 bases had no gene match. The CDR3 DNA follows: TGTGCCAGCAGCCCGGGGACTAGCGGGTACGAGCAGTACTTC. It is translated as CASSPGTSGYEQYF.